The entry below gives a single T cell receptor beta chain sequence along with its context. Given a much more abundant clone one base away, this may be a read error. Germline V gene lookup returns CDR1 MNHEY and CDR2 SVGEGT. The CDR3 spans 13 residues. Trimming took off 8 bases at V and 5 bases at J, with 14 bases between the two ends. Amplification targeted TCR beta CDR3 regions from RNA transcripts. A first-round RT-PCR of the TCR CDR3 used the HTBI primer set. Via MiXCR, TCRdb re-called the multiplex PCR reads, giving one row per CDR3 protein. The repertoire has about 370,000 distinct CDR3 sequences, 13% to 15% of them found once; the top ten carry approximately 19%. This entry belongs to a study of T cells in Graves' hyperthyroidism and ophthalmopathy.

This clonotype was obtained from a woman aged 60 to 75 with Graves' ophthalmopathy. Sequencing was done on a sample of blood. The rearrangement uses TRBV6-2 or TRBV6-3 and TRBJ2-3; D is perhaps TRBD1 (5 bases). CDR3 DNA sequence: TGTGCCAGCGTTGCAGGGTCGAAAGATACGCAGTATTTT. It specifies CASVAGSKDTQYF.